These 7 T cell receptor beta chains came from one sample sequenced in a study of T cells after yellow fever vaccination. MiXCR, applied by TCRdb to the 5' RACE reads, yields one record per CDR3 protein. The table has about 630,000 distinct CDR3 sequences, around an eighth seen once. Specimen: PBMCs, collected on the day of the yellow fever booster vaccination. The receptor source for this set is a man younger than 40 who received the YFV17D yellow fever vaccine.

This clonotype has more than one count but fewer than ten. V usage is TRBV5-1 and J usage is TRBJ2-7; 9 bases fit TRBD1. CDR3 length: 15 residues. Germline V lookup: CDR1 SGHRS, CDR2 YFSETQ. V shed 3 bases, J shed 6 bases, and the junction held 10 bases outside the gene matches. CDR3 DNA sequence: TGCGCCAGCAGCTGGCCCGGGACAGGGTTCGTCGAGCAGTACTTC. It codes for CASSWPGTGFVEQYF.

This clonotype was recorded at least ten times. The CDR3 DNA reads TGTGCCAGCAGATCAGGGGGCGATGGCTACACCTTC. As protein: CASRSGGDGYTF. The J gene is TRBJ1-2, the V gene TRBV12-3 or TRBV12-4, with 8 bases lining up with TRBD1. With V trimmed by 6 bases and J by 6 bases, 3 bases remained unmatched. This CDR3 has 12 amino acids.

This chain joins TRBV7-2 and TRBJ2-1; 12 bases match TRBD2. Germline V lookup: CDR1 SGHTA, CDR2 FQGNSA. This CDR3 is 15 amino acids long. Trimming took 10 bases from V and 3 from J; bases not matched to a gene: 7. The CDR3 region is CATRLLAGGYNEQFF. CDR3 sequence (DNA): TGTGCCACTAGATTACTAGCGGGAGGCTACAATGAGCAGTTCTTC.

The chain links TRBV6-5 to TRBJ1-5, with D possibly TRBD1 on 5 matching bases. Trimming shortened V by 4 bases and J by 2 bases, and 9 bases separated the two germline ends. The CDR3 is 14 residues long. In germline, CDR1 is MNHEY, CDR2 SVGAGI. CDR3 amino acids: CASSFRGGNQPQHF. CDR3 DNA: TGTGCCAGCAGTTTTCGGGGGGGCAATCAGCCCCAGCATTTT.

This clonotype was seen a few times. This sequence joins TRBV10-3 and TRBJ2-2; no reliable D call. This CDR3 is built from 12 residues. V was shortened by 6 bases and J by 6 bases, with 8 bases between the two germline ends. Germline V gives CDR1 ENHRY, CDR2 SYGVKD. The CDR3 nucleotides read TGTGCCATCAGCCTAGGGTCCGGGGAGCTGTTTTTT. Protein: CAISLGSGELFF.

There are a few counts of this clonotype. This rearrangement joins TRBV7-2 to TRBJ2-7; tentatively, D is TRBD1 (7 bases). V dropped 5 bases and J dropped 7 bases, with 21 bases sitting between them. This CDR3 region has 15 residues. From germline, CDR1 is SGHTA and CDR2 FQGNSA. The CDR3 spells CASSLGGTGDREQYF. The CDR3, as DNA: TGTGCCAGCAGCCTGGGGGGAACAGGGGATCGGGAGCAGTACTTC.

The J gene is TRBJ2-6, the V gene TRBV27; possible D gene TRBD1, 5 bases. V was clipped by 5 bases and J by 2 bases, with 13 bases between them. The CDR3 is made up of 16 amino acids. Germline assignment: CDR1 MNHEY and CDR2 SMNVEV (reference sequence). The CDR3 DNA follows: TGTGCCAGCAGTCTAATAGGGGTAACTGGGGCCAACGTCCTGACTTTC. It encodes CASSLIGVTGANVLTF.